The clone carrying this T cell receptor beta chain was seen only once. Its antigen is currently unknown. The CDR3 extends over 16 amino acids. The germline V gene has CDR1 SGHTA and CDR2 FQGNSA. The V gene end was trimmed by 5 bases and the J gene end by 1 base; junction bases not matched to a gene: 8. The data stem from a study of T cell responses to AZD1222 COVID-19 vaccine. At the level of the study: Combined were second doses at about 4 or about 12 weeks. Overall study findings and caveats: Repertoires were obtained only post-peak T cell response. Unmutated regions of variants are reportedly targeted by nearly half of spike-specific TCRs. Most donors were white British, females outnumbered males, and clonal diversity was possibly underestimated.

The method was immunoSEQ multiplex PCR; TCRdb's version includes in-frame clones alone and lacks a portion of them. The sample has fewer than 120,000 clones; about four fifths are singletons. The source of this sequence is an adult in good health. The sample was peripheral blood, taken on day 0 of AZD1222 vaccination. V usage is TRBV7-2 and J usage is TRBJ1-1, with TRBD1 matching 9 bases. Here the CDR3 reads CASSPPWTGANTEAFF. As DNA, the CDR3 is TGTGCCAGCAGCCCTCCCTGGACAGGGGCGAACACTGAAGCTTTCTTT.